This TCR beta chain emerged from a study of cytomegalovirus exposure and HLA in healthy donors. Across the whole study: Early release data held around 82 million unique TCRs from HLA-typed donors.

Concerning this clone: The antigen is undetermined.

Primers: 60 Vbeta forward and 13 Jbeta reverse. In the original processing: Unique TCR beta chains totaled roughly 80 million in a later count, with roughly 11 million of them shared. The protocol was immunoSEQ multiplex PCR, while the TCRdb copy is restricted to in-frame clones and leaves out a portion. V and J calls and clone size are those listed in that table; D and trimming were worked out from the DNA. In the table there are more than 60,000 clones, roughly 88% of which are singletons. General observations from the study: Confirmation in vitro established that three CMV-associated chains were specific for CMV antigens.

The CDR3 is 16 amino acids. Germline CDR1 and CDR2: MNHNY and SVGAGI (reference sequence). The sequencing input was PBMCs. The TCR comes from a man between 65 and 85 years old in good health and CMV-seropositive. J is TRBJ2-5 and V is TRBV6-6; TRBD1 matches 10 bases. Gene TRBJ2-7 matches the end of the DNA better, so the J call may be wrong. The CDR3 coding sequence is TGTGCCAGCAGTTACGCCCCGACAGGGGGCTTCGACGAGCAGTACTTC. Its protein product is CASSYAPTGGFDEQYF.